This T cell receptor (beta chain) was sequenced for a study of blood T cell repertoires in COVID-19. In the study overall: COVID-19 samples collected from the United States, Italy and Spain covered acute and convalescent phases. In each case, the material was cDNA or gDNA derived from T cells, B-cell-depleted T cells, or PBMCs.

As processed by the authors: Amplification of reference gene primers provided the estimated nucleated cell counts. TCRdb keeps only in-frame clones here, not all; method: immunoSEQ multiplex PCR. V, J and clone size are those of that table, while D and trimming were read from the DNA. The sample records hundreds of thousands of clones, 70% to 90% being singletons. V was pared by 2 bases and J by 7 bases, with 12 bases between. The CDR3 contains 13 residues. Germline CDR1 is GTSNPN and CDR2 is SVGIG (reference sequence). This TCR was sampled from a woman between 18 and 29 years old with acute or convalescent COVID-19. The chain uses TRBV30 and TRBJ1-5; the D is unclear. Specimen: peripheral blood. The CDR3 nucleotides are TGTGCCTGGAGTCCTGTAGGCGGGCAGCCCCAGCATTTT. Protein product: CAWSPVGGQPQHF. The full variable domain, completed using reference TRBV30 and TRBJ1-5, is SQTIHQWPATLVQPVGSPLSLECTVEGTSNPNLYWYRQAAGRGLQLLFYSVGIGQISSEVPQNLSASRPQDRQFILSSKKLLLSDSGFYLCAWSPVGGQPQHFGDGTRLSIL.